This TCR beta chain was identified in a study of cytomegalovirus exposure and HLA in healthy donors. The PCR used 60 Vbeta and 13 Jbeta primers. Libraries were prepared by immunoSEQ multiplex PCR; TCRdb keeps only in-frame clonotypes and omits some of them. In the table there are 100,000 to 150,000 clones, around 80% of which are singletons. The CDR3 has 14 amino acids. The V end lost 4 bases, the J end lost 0 bases, and 10 bases lay between the germline ends. Germline CDR1 SQVTM, CDR2 ANQGSEA. The TCR sequence derives from a woman in her thirties or forties in good health and CMV-seronegative. The chain recombines TRBV29-1 with TRBJ2-4, with D maybe TRBD2 (6 bases). The source material was PBMCs. The CDR3 is CSVVGGLAKNIQYF. CDR3 DNA: TGCAGCGTTGTGGGGGGTTTAGCCAAAAACATTCAGTACTTC.